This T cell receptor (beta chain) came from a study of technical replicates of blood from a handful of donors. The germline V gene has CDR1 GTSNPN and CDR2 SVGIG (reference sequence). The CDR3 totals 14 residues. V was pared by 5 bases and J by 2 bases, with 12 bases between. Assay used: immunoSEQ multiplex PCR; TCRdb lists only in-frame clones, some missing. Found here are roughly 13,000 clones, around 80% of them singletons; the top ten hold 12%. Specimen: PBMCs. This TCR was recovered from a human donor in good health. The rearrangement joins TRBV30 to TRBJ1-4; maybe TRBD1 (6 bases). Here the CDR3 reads CAWDATGTNEKLFF. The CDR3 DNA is TGTGCCTGGGACGCAACAGGGACTAATGAAAAACTGTTTTTT.